This TCR beta chain comes out of a study of cytotoxic CD8 clonotypes in ibrutinib-treated CLL. About the research overall: On average, each sample had about 260,000 productive templates and roughly 95,000 productive rearrangements. Study findings and constraints: Clonality was higher at ibrutinib response and returned toward baseline at progression.

The assay was immunoSEQ multiplex PCR, and TCRdb's table has in-frame clones only and misses some. Of around 92,000 clones in the sample, more than 70% were seen once. Details on this clone: The antigen remains undetermined.

Germline CDR1 is SGHNT and CDR2 is YYREEE (reference sequence). Trimming cost V 4 bases and J 2 bases, with 17 bases left between them. The CDR3 totals 16 residues. The chain employs TRBV5-4 and TRBJ2-3, with D perhaps matching TRBD2 (6 bases). The sequence derives from a human donor with chronic lymphocytic leukemia. The sequenced sample was PBMCs, obtained after 24 months of ibrutinib treatment. CDR3 coding DNA: TGTGCCAGCAGCGACCAACTAGCTCCCTCCACAGATACGCAGTATTTT. The encoded protein is CASSDQLAPSTDTQYF.